Sequencing of this T cell receptor (beta chain) was carried out in a study of T cell clones after liver transplantation. Study-level information: Samples came pre-transplant, pre-randomization before withdrawal, and post-randomization after withdrawal ended.

The V gene lost 1 base and the J gene lost 4 bases, with 8 bases spanning the gap. The length of the CDR3 is 13 residues. The germline V gene encodes CDR1 SGDLS and CDR2 YYNGEE. Thawed unstimulated PBMCs were FACS-sorted by CD3, CD4 and CD8 into two populations. The protocol was immunoSEQ multiplex PCR, while the TCRdb copy is restricted to in-frame clones and leaves out a portion. The data hold about 16,000 clones, with roughly 85% observed a single time. This TCR was recovered from a human patient who received a liver transplant. Some of these T cells may belong to the graft donor. The V and J genes are TRBV9 and TRBJ2-5; the D gene is possibly TRBD1 (6 bases). Source: CD8+ T cells from blood, taken around 44 months after liver transplant. The CDR3 DNA is TGTGCCAGCAGCGTATGGGACACAGAGACCCAGTACTTC. Translation: CASSVWDTETQYF.